This TCR beta chain was captured in a study of control samples from healthy donors and cancer patients. TCRdb's copy holds only in-frame clones and misses some; the assay was immunoSEQ multiplex PCR. This table holds approximately 150,000 clones, 88% found once. The CDR3 is 13 residues long. The V segment lost 1 base and the J segment 6 bases; nucleotides outside the gene matches: 0. The germline V gene has CDR1 LGHNA and CDR2 YNFKEQ. V is TRBV4-2 and J is TRBJ1-2; 9 bases agree with TRBD1. The sequencing input was blood. The sequence was obtained from a young man in good health. The CDR3: CASSQGTGDGYTF. The CDR3 DNA follows: TGTGCCAGCAGCCAAGGGACAGGGGATGGCTACACCTTC.